This T cell receptor (beta chain) was documented in a study of blood T cell repertoires in COVID-19. About the study: Both acute and convalescent COVID-19 samples were obtained from the United States, Italy and Spain.

The assay was immunoSEQ multiplex PCR, and TCRdb's table has in-frame clones only and misses some. The sample has roughly 190,000 clones; around nine tenths are singletons. Trimming took 5 bases from V and 5 from J; bases not matched to a gene: 6. Germline values: CDR1 SNHLY, CDR2 FYNNEI. The CDR3 is 15 residues long. Sequencing was performed on peripheral blood. The chain uses TRBV2 and TRBJ2-3; 11 bases align to TRBD2. The clonotype comes from a man in his 60s with active or convalescent COVID-19. DNA of the CDR3: TGTGCCAGCAGTTACCTTAGCGGGGGGGGAGATACGCAGTATTTT. Translation gives CASSYLSGGGDTQYF.